The rows below give T cell receptor beta chains drawn from one sample of a study of PD-L1 blockade in urothelial cancer. TCRdb's table, derived via immunoSEQ multiplex PCR, lists solely in-frame clones and lacks some. The table includes more than 35,000 clones, approximately 78% detected once. Sample: PBMCs, taken around atezolizumab (anti-PD-L1) treatment. These receptors were collected from a man in his 70s with urothelial cancer. CDR3s include the opening cysteine and the closing phenylalanine or tryptophan. The D gene is left open where the match is weak. Not every row has a clone size; where given, it reads once, few, many or a size class.

d_call	v_call	clone_size	j_call	cdr3_aa	cdr3_nt
-	TRBV7-2	-	TRBJ1-1	CASSLGRASGTEAFF	TGTGCCAGCAGCTTAGGGAGAGCGTCCGGCACTGAAGCTTTCTTT
TRBD1	TRBV29-1	-	TRBJ1-5	CSAGQDQPQHF	TGCAGCGCCGGACAGGATCAGCCCCAGCATTTT
-	TRBV5-1	-	TRBJ1-1	CASSPGEGDTEAFF	TGCGCCAGCAGCCCCGGGGAGGGGGACACTGAAGCTTTCTTT
-	TRBV13	-	TRBJ2-7	CASSLAGRFSEQYF	TGTGCCAGCAGCTTGGCGGGGAGGTTCAGCGAGCAGTACTTC
TRBD1	TRBV27	-	TRBJ1-2	CASRSTGNYGYTF	TGTGCCAGCAGATCGACAGGGAACTATGGCTACACCTTC
-	TRBV7-3	-	TRBJ1-2	CASSLTPGGDGYTF	TGTGCCAGCAGCTTAACACCGGGGGGCGATGGCTACACCTTC
TRBD2	TRBV28	-	TRBJ2-1	CASSLLGTSDNEQFF	TGTGCCAGCAGTTTGTTGGGGACTAGCGACAATGAGCAGTTCTTC
-	TRBV6-6	-	TRBJ2-5	CASSYSQPGQTQYF	TGTGCCAGCAGTTACTCCCAGCCTGGGCAGACCCAGTACTTC
TRBD1	TRBV28	-	TRBJ2-3	CASSLIGTGLDTQYF	TGTGCCAGCAGTTTAATAGGGACAGGGTTAGATACGCAGTATTTT
-	TRBV21-1	-	TRBJ1-1	CASGHSNTEAFF	TGTGCCAGTGGACATTCGAACACTGAAGCTTTCTTT
TRBD1	TRBV25-1	-	TRBJ2-1	CASSFDRGNEQFF	TGTGCCAGCAGTTTTGACAGGGGCAATGAGCAGTTCTTC
TRBD1	TRBV28	-	TRBJ1-5	CASSRGSFRDREIHQPQHF	TGTGCCAGCAGCCGCGGGAGTTTTCGGGACAGGGAAATACATCAGCCCCAGCATTTT
TRBD1	TRBV14	-	TRBJ1-6	CASSQRQGNSPLHF	TGTGCCAGCAGCCAAAGACAGGGGAATTCACCCCTCCACTTT
-	TRBV29-1	-	TRBJ1-1	CSVLEVAEAFF	TGCAGCGTTCTTGAGGTTGCTGAAGCTTTCTTT
-	TRBV27	-	TRBJ1-1	CASSLYQVTEAFF	TGTGCCAGCAGTTTATATCAGGTCACTGAAGCTTTCTTT
TRBD2	TRBV11-1	-	TRBJ2-5	CASSLVRPSGRAWQETQYF	TGTGCCAGCAGCTTAGTCAGGCCTAGCGGGAGGGCTTGGCAAGAGACCCAGTACTTC
-	TRBV29-1	-	TRBJ2-2	CSVDQGWRGTGELFF	TGCAGCGTTGACCAGGGGTGGCGAGGCACCGGGGAGCTGTTTTTT
-	TRBV9	-	TRBJ1-2	CASTLGGDNYGYTF	TGTGCCAGCACCTTAGGGGGAGACAACTATGGCTACACCTTC
TRBD2	TRBV7-2	-	TRBJ2-1	CASSLRTRYNEQFF	TGTGCCAGCAGCTTACGGACTAGATACAATGAGCAGTTCTTC
-	TRBV7-9	-	TRBJ2-3	CASSPVGEGILYF	-
TRBD2	TRBV18	few	TRBJ2-7	CASSRPSGGDEQYF	TGTGCCAGCTCACGGCCTAGCGGAGGGGACGAGCAGTACTTC
TRBD2	TRBV7-9	-	TRBJ2-3	CASSLLLAGTTDTQYF	TGTGCCAGCAGCTTATTGCTAGCGGGCACCACAGATACGCAGTATTTT
TRBD1	TRBV27	-	TRBJ2-7	CASSDRDRGYEQYF	TGTGCCAGCAGTGACCGGGACAGGGGGTACGAGCAGTACTTC
-	TRBV4-1	-	TRBJ1-2	CASSQDRVAYGYTF	TGCGCCAGCAGCCAAGACAGGGTGGCCTATGGCTACACCTTC
-	TRBV5-4	-	TRBJ2-1	CAGGDSAYNEQFF	TGTGCCGGCGGGGATTCCGCCTACAATGAGCAGTTCTTC
TRBD1	TRBV9	-	TRBJ1-1	CATGTGPNTEAFF	TGTGCCACCGGGACAGGGCCGAACACTGAAGCTTTCTTT
-	TRBV5-6	-	TRBJ2-1	CASSLVQFYNEQFF	TGTGCCAGCAGCTTGGTACAGTTCTACAATGAGCAGTTCTTC
-	TRBV7-9	-	TRBJ1-6	CASKKGDSPLHF	TGTGCCAGCAAAAAAGGGGATTCACCCCTCCACTTT
TRBD1	TRBV5-1	-	TRBJ2-7	CASSATGTAYEQYF	TGCGCCAGCAGCGCTACCGGGACAGCCTACGAGCAGTACTTC
-	TRBV5-5	-	TRBJ2-7	CASSLWAGDSYEQYF	TGTGCCAGCAGCTTGTGGGCAGGGGACTCCTACGAGCAGTACTTC
-	TRBV27	-	TRBJ2-3	CASSLERGDTQYF	TGTGCCAGCAGTTTAGAGCGCGGAGATACGCAGTATTTT
TRBD1	TRBV5-4	once	TRBJ2-3	CASSTSRGTDTQYF	TGTGCCAGCAGCACCTCCAGGGGGACAGATACGCAGTATTTT
TRBD1	TRBV28	-	TRBJ1-1	CASSGRQGSEAFF	TGTGCCAGCAGTGGGAGACAGGGGTCAGAAGCTTTCTTT
TRBD1	TRBV11-2	-	TRBJ2-1	CASSLFLSVSRGTYNEQFF	TGTGCCAGCAGCTTATTTCTATCAGTGTCCAGGGGGACCTACAATGAGCAGTTCTTC
TRBD1	TRBV6-4	-	TRBJ2-2	CASSKTGRGTGELFF	TGTGCCAGCAGTAAGACAGGGCGCGGCACCGGGGAGCTGTTTTTT
-	TRBV5-1	few	TRBJ2-5	CASSPRYDSQETQYF	TGCGCCAGCAGCCCACGATATGACAGTCAAGAGACCCAGTACTTC
-	TRBV4-3	-	TRBJ2-3	CASSRGVSTDTQYF	TGCGCCAGCAGCCGGGGGGTTAGCACAGATACGCAGTATTTT
-	TRBV6-1	-	TRBJ2-2	CASSEIYTGELFF	TGTGCCAGCAGTGAAATATACACCGGGGAGCTGTTTTTT
-	TRBV16	-	TRBJ1-2	CASSPRQAALYGYTF	TGTGCCAGCAGCCCTCGGCAGGCAGCCCTTTATGGCTACACCTTC
TRBD1	TRBV10-3	-	TRBJ1-2	CAISDQAGQGLQGYTF	TGTGCCATCAGTGACCAAGCGGGACAGGGTTTACAGGGCTACACCTTC
TRBD1	TRBV25-1	-	TRBJ2-2	CASSEARDRGVGELFF	TGTGCCAGCAGTGAAGCCCGGGACAGGGGGGTCGGGGAGCTGTTTTTT
-	TRBV30	few	TRBJ1-1	CAWSVMGGTEAFF	TGTGCCTGGAGTGTAATGGGGGGGACTGAAGCTTTCTTT
TRBD1	TRBV29-1	-	TRBJ1-2	CSVGAGGMFYGYTF	TGCAGCGTTGGGGCAGGGGGCATGTTTTATGGCTACACCTTC
-	TRBV18	-	TRBJ1-5	CASSLTPRDNQPQHF	TGTGCCAGCTCACTAACTCCCCGGGACAATCAGCCCCAGCATTTT
-	TRBV14	-	TRBJ1-4	CASSPGNIQATNEKLFF	TGTGCCAGCAGCCCAGGCAATATACAGGCTACTAATGAAAAACTGTTTTTT
-	TRBV7-8	-	TRBJ1-2	CASSPPGVHGYTF	TGTGCCAGCAGCCCCCCAGGGGTACATGGCTACACCTTC
-	TRBV30	-	TRBJ1-2	CAWGNGQFNYGYTF	TGTGCCTGGGGTAATGGACAGTTTAACTATGGCTACACCTTC
-	TRBV27	-	TRBJ2-7	CASSSDSRYSYEQYF	TGTGCCAGCAGTTCTGACTCTCGGTACTCCTACGAGCAGTACTTC